Following are 15 T cell receptor beta chains from one sample sequenced in a study of CD8 T cells in ankylosing spondylitis. TCRdb itself ran the 5' RACE reads through MiXCR, one entry per CDR3 protein. Among roughly 230,000 distinct CDR3 sequences listed, roughly 18% were seen once. The specimen sequenced was blood, either unsorted or a sorted T cell fraction (not recorded which). The receptors come from a male donor with ankylosing spondylitis or in good health (not recorded which).

This clonotype occurred a few times. The CDR3 region has the DNA TGCAGTGCTAAGAGCAGGGGTCTTGGCATGAACACTGAAGCTTTCTTT. It codes for CSAKSRGLGMNTEAFF. V is TRBV20-1 and J is TRBJ1-1; perhaps TRBD1 as D (6 bases). CDR1 and CDR2 (germline): DFQATT, SNEGSKA (reference sequence). The CDR3 spans 16 residues. The V end was cut by 4 bases, the J end by 0 bases, with 18 bases between.

The chain recombines TRBV12-5 with TRBJ2-5; D is ambiguous. Trimming took 2 bases from V and 5 from J, leaving 9 bases between them. Germline-derived CDR1 and CDR2 are LGHNT and FRNRAP. The CDR3 covers 13 residues. CDR3 nucleotide sequence: TGTGCTAGTGGTTTGATGACATTGGAGACCCAGTACTTC. This gives the protein CASGLMTLETQYF.

The rearrangement uses TRBV6-1 and TRBJ1-1, with D perhaps TRBD1 (5 bases). Looked up from germline, CDR1 is MNHNS and CDR2 is SASEGT. This CDR3 has 14 residues. Trimming shortened V by 7 bases and J by 1 base, and 13 bases separated the two germline ends. This CDR3 is CASTISRGNTEAFF. The CDR3, as DNA: TGTGCCAGCACAATATCTAGGGGGAACACTGAAGCTTTCTTT.

This clonotype was picked up a small number of times. The V and J genes are TRBV10-3 and TRBJ2-7, with a possible D match to TRBD1 (6 bases). Trimming removed 3 bases from V and 3 bases from J, with 12 bases in between. In germline, CDR1 is ENHRY, CDR2 SYGVKD. The CDR3 extends over 14 amino acids. The CDR3 region is CAISDGGNHYEQYF. In nucleotides, the CDR3 is TGTGCCATCAGTGATGGGGGCAACCACTACGAGCAGTACTTC.

V is TRBV29-1 and J is TRBJ2-7; D gene ambiguous. V shed 1 base and J shed 0 bases, with 7 bases lying between them. The CDR3 has 13 residues. CDR1 and CDR2 (germline): SQVTM, ANQGSEA. The CDR3 region is CSVEAEDSYEQYF. The CDR3 DNA is TGCAGCGTTGAAGCTGAAGACTCCTACGAGCAGTACTTC.

The table lists this clonotype with a few counts. The CDR3 protein is CASRPIREAVYEQYF. The CDR3 DNA reads TGTGCCAGCAGGCCCATACGGGAGGCCGTCTACGAGCAGTACTTC. J is TRBJ2-7 and V is TRBV4-2; 7 bases agree with TRBD2. This CDR3 spans 15 amino acids. Losses at the gene ends were 6 bases for V and 3 bases for J; bases not matched to a gene: 11. Germline CDR1 reads LGHNA; CDR2 reads YNFKEQ.

This chain links TRBV7-9 with TRBJ2-7; 8 bases agree with TRBD1. The trim removed 9 bases at V and 3 bases at J, leaving 4 bases unmatched. Germline values: CDR1 SEHNR, CDR2 FQNEAQ (reference sequence). The CDR3 loop spans 12 amino acids. The DNA of the CDR3 is TGTGCCAGTGGACAGGGAGACTACGAGCAGTACTTC. Translated: CASGQGDYEQYF.

The table lists this clonotype with a few counts. V and J are TRBV5-5 and TRBJ2-5; possible D gene TRBD2, 6 bases. Trimming removed 6 bases from V and 0 bases from J, with 9 bases in between. Germline CDR1 reads SGHKS; CDR2 reads YYEKEE (reference sequence). CDR3 length: 13 residues. CDR3 nucleotides: TGTGCCAGCAACCGGGAGAACCAAGAGACCCAGTACTTC. This gives the protein CASNRENQETQYF.

The rearrangement links TRBV29-1 to TRBJ2-5; D unclear. Trimming removed 2 bases at V and 2 bases at J, with 12 bases between. This CDR3 comprises 14 residues. Per the germline V gene, CDR1 is SQVTM and CDR2 is ANQGSEA. In DNA form, the CDR3 reads TGCAGCGTTGAAATAGTCGACAAACAAGAGACCCAGTACTTC. Residues: CSVEIVDKQETQYF.

This chain uses TRBV10-3 with TRBJ2-7; TRBD2 matches at 8 bases. The germline V gene has CDR1 ENHRY and CDR2 SYGVKD. This CDR3 region has 17 residues. With 0 bases clipped from V and 2 bases from J, the junction kept 9 bases outside the gene matches. The DNA for the CDR3 is TGTGCCATCAGTGAGTCGATACCCGGGACTAGAACCTACGAGCAGTACTTC. It is translated as CAISESIPGTRTYEQYF.

The chain recombines TRBV2 with TRBJ2-1; D perhaps matches TRBD2 (6 bases). The CDR3 sequence is 16 residues long. Germline V CDR1 and CDR2: SNHLY, FYNNEI. Between the trimmed V and J ends, which lost 2 bases and 0 bases, there was a span of 11 bases. The CDR3 sequence is CASSESLASSYNEQFF. Here the CDR3 DNA reads TGTGCCAGCAGTGAATCTCTAGCGAGCTCCTACAATGAGCAGTTCTTC.

Note on this clonotype: Relative to the germline gene, one junction end is altered; a read error may explain this. This chain uses TRBV6-4 with TRBJ2-3, with TRBD2 identical over 10 bases. Per germline, CDR1 MRHNA and CDR2 SNTAGT. This CDR3 has 19 residues. This chain's CDR3 is CASSDSGTSVPRGPDTQYF. For the CDR3, the DNA is TGTGCCAGCAGCGACTCCGGGACTAGCGTCCCACGAGGGCCAGATACGCAGTATTTT.

The table lists this clonotype with a few counts. The chain is built from TRBV4-1 and TRBJ2-5, with TRBD2 matching 12 bases. The germline V gene encodes CDR1 MGHRA and CDR2 YSYEKL. V lost 2 bases and J lost 5; bases outside the gene matches: 3. The CDR3 has 15 residues. The CDR3 bases are TGCGCCAGCAGCCAACTAGCGGGAGGGCCGGAGACCCAGTACTTC. Protein sequence: CASSQLAGGPETQYF.

The CDR3 DNA follows: TGCAGTGCTAGTGTGCCGGGAAACCCTCAACCCGAGCAGTACTTC. As protein: CSASVPGNPQPEQYF. The chain is built from TRBV20-1 and TRBJ2-7; a weak D match, TRBD2 (5 bases). The CDR3 sequence is 15 residues long. Germline V gene sequence: CDR1 DFQATT, CDR2 SNEGSKA (reference sequence). V lost 3 bases and J 6 bases, leaving 21 bases between the germline ends.

In this sample, this clonotype turned up a few times. The V gene is TRBV20-1, the J gene TRBJ1-5; a weak D match, TRBD1 (5 bases). The CDR3 spans 13 residues. CDR1 DFQATT and CDR2 SNEGSKA come from the germline V gene (reference sequence). The V end lost 2 bases, the J end lost 1 base, and 6 bases lay between the germline ends. The DNA of the CDR3 is TGCAGTGCTAGACGGGGGAGCAATCAGCCCCAGCATTTT. It specifies CSARRGSNQPQHF.